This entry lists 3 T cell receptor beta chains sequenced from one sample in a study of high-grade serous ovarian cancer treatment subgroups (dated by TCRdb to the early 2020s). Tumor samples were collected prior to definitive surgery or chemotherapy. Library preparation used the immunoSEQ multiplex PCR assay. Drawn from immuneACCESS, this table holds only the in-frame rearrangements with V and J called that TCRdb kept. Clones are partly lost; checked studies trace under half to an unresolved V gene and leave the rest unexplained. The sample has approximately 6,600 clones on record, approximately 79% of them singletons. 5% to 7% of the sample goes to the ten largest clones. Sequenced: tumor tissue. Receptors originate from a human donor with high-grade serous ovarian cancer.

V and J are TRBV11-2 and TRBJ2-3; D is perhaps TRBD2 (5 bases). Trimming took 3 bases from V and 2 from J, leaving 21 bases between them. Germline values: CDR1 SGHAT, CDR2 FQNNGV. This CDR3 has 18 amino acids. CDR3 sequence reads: CASSFGVQPGRFTDTQYF. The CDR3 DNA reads TGTGCCAGCAGCTTCGGGGTCCAGCCGGGAAGATTCACAGATACGCAGTATTTT.

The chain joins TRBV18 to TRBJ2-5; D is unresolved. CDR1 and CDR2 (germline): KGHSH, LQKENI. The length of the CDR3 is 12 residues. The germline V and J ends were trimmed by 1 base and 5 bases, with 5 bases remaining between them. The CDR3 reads CASSPLGETQYF. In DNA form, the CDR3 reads TGTGCCAGCTCACCACTAGGGGAGACCCAGTACTTC.

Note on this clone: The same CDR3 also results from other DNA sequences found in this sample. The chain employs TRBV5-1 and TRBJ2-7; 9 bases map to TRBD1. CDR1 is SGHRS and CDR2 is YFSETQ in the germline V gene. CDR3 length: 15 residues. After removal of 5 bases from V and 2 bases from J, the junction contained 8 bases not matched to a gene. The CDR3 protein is CASRTLGQGPYEQYF. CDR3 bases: TGCGCCAGCAGGACCCTGGGACAGGGCCCCTACGAGCAGTACTTC.